What follows are 30 T cell receptor beta chains derived from one specimen sequenced in a study of Graves' ophthalmopathy and Graves' hyperthyroidism. Researchers took RNA transcripts and amplified TCR beta CDR3 regions from them. Second-round multiplex PCR came after a first-round RT-PCR that employed HTBI primers. TCRdb used MiXCR to reprocess the multiplex PCR reads, holding one entry per CDR3 protein. The table includes 600,000 to 950,000 distinct CDR3 sequences, roughly 41% detected once. Specimen: peripheral blood. The receptors originated from an adult man with Graves' ophthalmopathy.

Many counts were recorded for this clonotype. V gene TRBV7-2 combines with J gene TRBJ1-5; 10 bases are a match to TRBD1. V lost 4 bases, J lost 5 bases, and 2 bases stayed unmatched. Germline loops: CDR1 SGHTA, CDR2 FQGNSA. This CDR3 spans 14 amino acids. CDR3 region: CASSSGQGHQPQHF. CDR3 sequence (DNA): TGTGCCAGCAGCTCGGGACAGGGGCATCAGCCCCAGCATTTT.

This clonotype has a count of ten or more. The rearrangement joins TRBV7-9 to TRBJ2-5; the D is unclear. This CDR3 spans 14 amino acids. Germline V gene lookup returns CDR1 SEHNR and CDR2 FQNEAQ (reference sequence). V was trimmed by 1 base and J by 4 bases, leaving 10 bases between them. CDR3 sequence reads: CASSLVPGPETQYF. CDR3 bases: TGTGCCAGCAGCTTAGTTCCGGGTCCAGAGACCCAGTACTTC.

Turning to this clonotype: The CDR3 does not close with the conserved phenylalanine or tryptophan, likely indicating a read error. V gene TRBV2 combines with J gene TRBJ2-7, with TRBD1 matching 7 bases. Germline V gene lookup returns CDR1 SNHLY and CDR2 FYNNEI. The CDR3 consists of 14 residues. V lost 6 bases to trimming and J lost 1 base; unmatched junction nucleotides: 6. The CDR3 bases are TGTGCCAGCAGGAATCGGGACAGTTCCTACGAGCAGTACCTC. Translation gives CASRNRDSSYEQYL.

In its sample, this clonotype was seen many times. CDR3 DNA: TGTGCCAGCAGTTTAGACCCCGGGACTAGGATACTCTCCTACGAGCAGTACTTC. Translation: CASSLDPGTRILSYEQYF. The rearrangement links TRBV28 to TRBJ2-7, with 8 bases fitting TRBD2. Trimming cost V 2 bases and J 0 bases; bases outside gene matches: 12. Germline CDR1 and CDR2: MDHEN and SYDVKM. The CDR3 length is 18 residues.

The sample holds one count of this clonotype. The chain has TRBV7-9 and TRBJ1-1, with a tentative D call TRBD1 (5 bases). The CDR3 has 13 residues. From germline, CDR1 is SEHNR and CDR2 FQNEAQ (reference sequence). V was pared by 5 bases and J by 7 bases, with 14 bases between. The CDR3 protein is CASSIAGRFEAFF. DNA of the CDR3: TGTGCCAGCAGCATCGCGGGACGTTTTGAAGCTTTCTTT.

A single count supports this clonotype. J is TRBJ2-2 and V is TRBV7-9; D possibly corresponds to TRBD1 (6 bases). The CDR3 is made up of 14 amino acids. Germline values: CDR1 SEHNR, CDR2 FQNEAQ (reference sequence). Between the trimmed V and J ends, which lost 11 bases and 0 bases, there was a span of 13 bases. CDR3 region: CAWRTASNTGELFF. In DNA, the CDR3 is TGTGCCTGGAGGACAGCCTCGAACACCGGGGAGCTGTTTTTT.

In its sample, this clonotype was seen many times. The rearrangement links TRBV19 to TRBJ1-1; D gene unclear. CDR3 length: 11 residues. Germline lookup yields CDR1 LNHDA and CDR2 SQIVND (reference sequence). Trimming took 6 bases from V and 7 from J, leaving 9 bases between them. CDR3 region: CASSRDIEAFF. CDR3 nucleotides: TGTGCCAGTAGCCGAGACATTGAAGCTTTCTTT.

The CDR3 sequence: CATSSDRDGYTF. The CDR3 DNA is TGTGCCACCAGTAGTGACAGAGATGGCTACACCTTC. V usage is TRBV24-1 and J usage is TRBJ1-2, with D perhaps TRBD1 (5 bases). Trimming shortened V by 6 bases and J by 6 bases, and 10 bases separated the two germline ends. The CDR3 runs 12 residues. Germline CDR1 is KGHDR and CDR2 is SFDVKD.

At least ten counts were recorded for this clonotype. A junction boundary mismatches the germline segment, possibly from a read error. The chain recombines TRBV7-9 with TRBJ2-7, with 8 bases that match TRBD2. The CDR3 loop spans 13 amino acids. Per the germline V gene, CDR1 is SEHNR and CDR2 is FQNEAQ (reference sequence). This CDR3 is CASSPEPGTSLLF. As DNA, the CDR3 is TGTGCCAGCAGCCCAGAACCCGGGACTAGTCTCCTTTTC.

With respect to this clonotype: A much larger clone lies one base from this, so it may be a read error. V and J are TRBV12-3 or TRBV12-4 and TRBJ1-2; 10 bases are shared with TRBD1. The ends lost 5 bases at V and 10 bases at J; junction bases unmatched: 10. The CDR3 is 14 residues long. The CDR3 is CASSRDRGSDDYTF. Here the CDR3 DNA reads TGTGCCAGCAGTCGGGACAGGGGTAGTGATGACTACACCTTC.

This clonotype was found a few times. The chain combines TRBV7-9 with TRBJ2-3, with D possibly called TRBD1 or TRBD2 (5 bases each). Germline CDR1 reads SEHNR; CDR2 reads FQNEAQ (reference sequence). The ends were cut back, 5 bases at V and 0 bases at J, with 18 bases in the middle. The CDR3 contains 17 residues. The CDR3 is CASSPRGRGLSTDTQYF. CDR3 sequence (DNA): TGTGCCAGCAGCCCACGGGGCCGAGGCCTTAGCACAGATACGCAGTATTTT.

This clonotype came up a few times. The rearrangement joins TRBV2 to TRBJ1-5; TRBD1 matches 7 bases. The CDR3 sequence is 15 residues long. The V gene's germline CDR1 is SNHLY and CDR2 FYNNEI. V was pared by 6 bases and J by 1 base, with 6 bases of the junction left unmatched. In DNA, the CDR3 is TGTGCCAGCAGGGGGACAGACCTAAGCAATCAGCCCCAGCATTTT. Translated, it gives CASRGTDLSNQPQHF.

This chain uses TRBV12-3 or TRBV12-4 with TRBJ1-3, with TRBD1 as a possible D gene (5 bases). V lost 4 bases and J 3 bases, leaving 13 bases between the germline ends. CDR3 size: 15 residues. The CDR3 protein is CASSSPQGHGNTIYF. The CDR3 DNA reads as TGTGCCAGCAGTTCCCCCCAGGGCCATGGAAACACCATATATTTT.

Comment on this clonotype: A much larger clone lies one base from this, so it may be a read error. This chain joins TRBV20-1 and TRBJ1-1, with a possible D match to TRBD1 (6 bases). The CDR3 extends over 14 amino acids. Trimming cost V 3 bases and J 0 bases, with 11 bases left between them. Germline V lookup: CDR1 DFQATT, CDR2 SNEGSKA (reference sequence). This chain's CDR3 is CSARSQGMNTEAFF. The CDR3, as DNA: TGCAGTGCTAGGTCACAGGGCATGAACACTGAAGCTTTCTTT.

At least ten counts were recorded for this clonotype. The rearrangement links TRBV7-9 to TRBJ1-1; TRBD1 aligns across 10 bases. Germline values: CDR1 SEHNR, CDR2 FQNEAQ (reference sequence). Trimming removed 6 bases from V and 7 bases from J; junction bases left unmatched: 11. CDR3 size: 15 residues. The CDR3 DNA follows: TGTGCCAGCAGTCCTGACAGGGGGCGAATCAGTGAAGCTTTCTTT. Amino acid sequence: CASSPDRGRISEAFF.

This clonotype has only a few counts. The rearrangement joins TRBV25-1 to TRBJ2-5; the D gene is possibly TRBD1 (6 bases). Germline V lookup: CDR1 MGHDK, CDR2 SYGVNS. The V end was cut by 2 bases, the J end by 4 bases, with 8 bases between. The CDR3 is 13 amino acids. The CDR3 region is CASSEGGAETQYF. The CDR3 DNA reads as TGTGCCAGCAGTGAAGGGGGCGCAGAGACCCAGTACTTC.

There are many counts of this clonotype. The V gene is TRBV2, the J gene TRBJ1-2; 8 bases are a match to TRBD1. Germline V lookup: CDR1 SNHLY, CDR2 FYNNEI. This CDR3 has 15 residues. Trimming removed 5 bases from V and 1 base from J; junction bases left unmatched: 6. The CDR3 bases are TGTGCCAGCAGTAAGGGACAGGAATTTAACTATGGCTACACCTTC. Its protein is CASSKGQEFNYGYTF.

This clonotype showed up many times. This sequence joins TRBV10-3 and TRBJ2-2; D not certain. CDR1 is ENHRY, CDR2 SYGVKD, per germline. The CDR3 totals 16 residues. Trimming removed 4 bases at V and 0 bases at J, with 12 bases between. The CDR3: CAISAHSNANTGELFF. As DNA, the CDR3 is TGTGCCATCAGTGCCCATTCCAACGCGAACACCGGGGAGCTGTTTTTT.

This clonotype turned up a few times. The gene calls are TRBV2 and TRBJ1-6; TRBD1 matches 8 bases. The CDR3 length is 14 residues. The J segment lost 6 bases and the V segment lost 8 bases, leaving 6 bases of the junction unmatched. Germline V gene data show CDR1 as SNHLY and CDR2 as FYNNEI. The CDR3 DNA sequence: TGTGCCAGCGTTACAGGGGGGAGTAATTCACCCCTCCACTTT. Translated: CASVTGGSNSPLHF.

The sample holds a few counts of this clonotype. The chain carries TRBV19 and TRBJ1-1; TRBD1 aligns across 8 bases. V lost 7 bases to trimming and J lost 11 bases; unmatched junction nucleotides: 9. The CDR3 loop spans 12 amino acids. Per the germline V gene, CDR1 is LNHDA and CDR2 is SQIVND (reference sequence). The CDR3 spells CASTPQTGAAFF. CDR3 coding DNA: TGTGCCAGTACCCCCCAGACAGGGGCCGCTTTCTTT.

This clonotype was recorded many times. The V call is TRBV15, the J call TRBJ1-5; D not resolved. The CDR3 totals 16 residues. Germline loops: CDR1 LNHNV, CDR2 YYDKDF (reference sequence). V lost 1 base, J lost 0 bases, and 10 bases lay in between. The CDR3 protein is CATSRALAYSNQPQHF. As DNA, the CDR3 is TGTGCCACCAGCAGAGCTCTCGCCTATAGCAATCAGCCCCAGCATTTT.

This clonotype was seen repeatedly, ten times or more. The V call is TRBV7-2, the J call TRBJ1-2; possible D gene TRBD1, 5 bases. Germline V gene lookup returns CDR1 SGHTA and CDR2 FQGNSA. This CDR3 contains 16 residues. Between the trimmed V and J ends, which lost 6 bases and 1 base, there was a span of 18 bases. The DNA of the CDR3 is TGTGCCAGCAGACCGCAGGGCCTGATCTTTAACTATGGCTACACCTTC. Translation: CASRPQGLIFNYGYTF.

This clonotype was recorded many times. The rearrangement joins TRBV29-1 to TRBJ1-2, with D perhaps TRBD1 (6 bases). Per germline, CDR1 SQVTM and CDR2 ANQGSEA. CDR3 size: 14 residues. V was trimmed by 6 bases and J by 3 bases, leaving 17 bases between them. DNA of the CDR3: TGCAGCGTAGAACAGGGTGGAGTTTACTATGGCTACACCTTC. Its protein is CSVEQGGVYYGYTF.

A few counts support this clonotype. The CDR3 loop reads CASSLAGGAYNEQFF. The CDR3 DNA is TGTGCCAGCAGCTTAGCGGGGGGGGCCTACAATGAGCAGTTCTTC. V gene TRBV11-2 combines with J gene TRBJ2-1; TRBD2 matches at 8 bases. Per the germline V gene, CDR1 is SGHAT and CDR2 is FQNNGV. This CDR3 is built from 15 residues. V shed 1 base and J 2 bases; nucleotides not matched to a gene: 1.

This clonotype appeared a few times. Mismatch with germline at one junction end may stem from a read error. The CDR3, as DNA: TGTGCCAGCAGTTACTCGCTGAGCTATGGCTACACCTTC. Its protein product is CASSYSLSYGYTF. The V and J genes are TRBV10-3 and TRBJ1-2, with D hard to call. Germline loops: CDR1 ENHRY, CDR2 SYGVKD. The CDR3 consists of 13 residues.

The chain has TRBV7-9 and TRBJ2-7, with 8 bases matching TRBD2. Germline V gene data show CDR1 as SEHNR and CDR2 as FQNEAQ (reference sequence). V dropped 2 bases and J dropped 3; count of bases not matched to a gene: 9. The CDR3 sequence is 16 residues long. CDR3 DNA sequence: TGTGCCAGCAGCTTAATAGCCGGGAGGGCCTTCTACGAGCAGTACTTC. It translates to CASSLIAGRAFYEQYF.

The V call is TRBV24-1, the J call TRBJ1-5; TRBD1 might be the D (5 bases). Per the germline V gene, CDR1 is KGHDR and CDR2 is SFDVKD. The CDR3 is 14 amino acids. V lost 6 bases, J lost 4 bases, and 12 bases lay in between. CDR3 sequence (DNA): TGTGCCACCAGTTACTCTGGGGGAAATCAGCCCCAGCATTTT. Translating gives CATSYSGGNQPQHF.

The chain joins TRBV25-1 to TRBJ2-5; TRBD2 matches at 11 bases. The junction had 6 bases not matched to a gene; V was cut back by 6 bases and J by 6 bases. Germline V gene data show CDR1 as MGHDK and CDR2 as SYGVNS. CDR3 length: 14 residues. This CDR3 reads CASRDSGRAQTQYF. As DNA, the CDR3 is TGTGCCAGCAGGGATAGCGGGAGGGCCCAGACCCAGTACTTC.

A few counts support this clonotype. CDR3 nucleotides: TGTGCCAGCACCCGGACAGGCGCCTCCTACGAGCAGTACTTC. Residues: CASTRTGASYEQYF. The chain couples TRBV2 to TRBJ2-7, with TRBD1 identical over 7 bases. The CDR3 sequence is 14 residues long. Germline assignment: CDR1 SNHLY and CDR2 FYNNEI. V shed 7 bases, J shed 0 bases, and the junction held 6 bases outside the gene matches. The variable domain in full, with the rest retrieved from reference TRBV2 and TRBJ2-7, is EPEVTQTPSHQVTQMGQEVILRCVPISNHLYFYWYRQILGQKVEFLVSFYNNEISEKSEIFDDQFSVERPDGSNFTLKIRSTKLEDSAMYFCASTRTGASYEQYFGPGTRLTVT.

The gene calls are TRBV2 and TRBJ1-1; 12 nucleotides match TRBD1. V lost 5 bases and J lost 6; bases outside the gene matches: 7. There are 15 residues in the CDR3. Germline loops: CDR1 SNHLY, CDR2 FYNNEI. This CDR3 reads CASSFRGQGASEAFF. Here the CDR3 DNA reads TGTGCCAGCAGTTTTAGGGGACAGGGGGCGTCTGAAGCTTTCTTT.